A selection of T cell receptor beta chains follows, all from one sample in a study of cytomegalovirus exposure and HLA in healthy donors. TCRdb's copy holds only in-frame clones and misses some; the assay was immunoSEQ multiplex PCR. The repertoire consists of approximately 160,000 clones, with less than 90% occurring once and the leading ten covering approximately 10%. Sample: PBMCs. The receptors come from a man aged 30 to 39 in good health and CMV-seropositive. Both conserved end residues are part of each CDR3. D genes are given only for firm matches. Some rows have no size entry. The others give once, few or many, or a class for an expanded clone.

TRBV23-1	TRBD1	NA	TRBJ1-4	TGCGCCAGCAGTCAAACCGATAGGGACAGGTGTCCAACTAATGAAAAACTGTTTTTT	CASSQTDRDRCPTNEKLFF
TRBV18	TRBD1	NA	TRBJ1-2	TGTGCCAGCTCACCACTCGCGGGACAGGGGGCAGGAGGCTACACCTTC	CASSPLAGQGAGGYTF
TRBV30	NA	NA	TRBJ2-5	TGTGCCTGGGAGTTCTCTAGCGCTCAAGAGACCCAGTACTTC	CAWEFSSAQETQYF
TRBV19	NA	NA	TRBJ2-1	TGTGCCAGTAAGGCGGGACCCTACAATGAGCAGTTCTTC	CASKAGPYNEQFF
TRBV19	NA	NA	TRBJ1-1	TGTGCCAGTACCCCCTTCGGAGAAAAGGGGACTGAAGCTTTCTTT	CASTPFGEKGTEAFF
TRBV9	TRBD2	once	TRBJ2-5	TGTGCCAGCAGTCGCGGGGGGGAGACCCAGTACTTC	CASSRGGETQYF
TRBV5-1	NA	few	TRBJ2-7	TGCGCCAGCAGCGTGACTGGGTCCTACGAGCAGTACTTC	CASSVTGSYEQYF
TRBV5-6	TRBD2	NA	TRBJ2-2	TGTGCCAGCATCACCTTAGCGGGAGACACCGGGGAGCTGTTTTTT	CASITLAGDTGELFF
TRBV4-1	TRBD1	NA	TRBJ2-7	TGCGCCAGCAGCGGCAGAGACAGGGGTCTGTACGAGCAGTACTTC	CASSGRDRGLYEQYF
TRBV5-4	NA	NA	TRBJ2-5	TGTGCCAGCAGCGTCAGATCGGGGTTTCAAGAGACCCAGTACTTC	CASSVRSGFQETQYF
TRBV14	TRBD1	NA	TRBJ2-7	TGTGCCAGCAGACAGACAGGGGCCTCCTACGAGCAGTACTTC	CASRQTGASYEQYF
TRBV14	NA	NA	TRBJ1-1	TGTGCCAGCAGCCAAGAAATGAGAACTGAAGCTTTCTTT	CASSQEMRTEAFF
TRBV6-1	TRBD1	NA	TRBJ2-7	TGTGCCAGCACGGGACAGGAGTACGAGCAGTACTTC	CASTGQEYEQYF
TRBV4-1	NA	NA	TRBJ2-2	TGCGCCAGCAGCCGCCTTCCCCTCGGTTTTAGCGGGGAGCTGTTTTTT	CASSRLPLGFSGELFF
TRBV4-1	NA	NA	TRBJ1-5	TGCGCCAGCAGCCAACGCGAGGCCTCTCGGGAACAGCCCCAGCATTTT	CASSQREASREQPQHF
TRBV5-6	NA	NA	TRBJ2-7	TGTGCCAGCAGCTTGGGGACAGACTACGAGCAGTACTTC	CASSLGTDYEQYF
TRBV28	TRBD2	once	TRBJ2-3	TGTGCCAGCAGTCGGGAGGAAACAGATACGCAGTATTTT	CASSREETDTQYF
TRBV6-5	NA	NA	TRBJ2-7	TGTGCCAGCAGTTACTCGGGTTGGCTAGCGCCAGAGCAGTACTTC	CASSYSGWLAPEQYF
TRBV6-5	NA	NA	TRBJ1-4	TGTGCCAGCCGCGAGGGTTACACTAATGAAAAACTGTTTTTT	CASREGYTNEKLFF
TRBV6-5	NA	once	TRBJ2-7	TGTGCCAGCAGTTATCCCGGCAGGAAGCACGAGCAGTACTTC	CASSYPGRKHEQYF
TRBV4-3	TRBD1	few	TRBJ1-6	TGCGCCAGCAGCCAACCCGGGACAGGGGATTCACCCCTCCACTTT	CASSQPGTGDSPLHF